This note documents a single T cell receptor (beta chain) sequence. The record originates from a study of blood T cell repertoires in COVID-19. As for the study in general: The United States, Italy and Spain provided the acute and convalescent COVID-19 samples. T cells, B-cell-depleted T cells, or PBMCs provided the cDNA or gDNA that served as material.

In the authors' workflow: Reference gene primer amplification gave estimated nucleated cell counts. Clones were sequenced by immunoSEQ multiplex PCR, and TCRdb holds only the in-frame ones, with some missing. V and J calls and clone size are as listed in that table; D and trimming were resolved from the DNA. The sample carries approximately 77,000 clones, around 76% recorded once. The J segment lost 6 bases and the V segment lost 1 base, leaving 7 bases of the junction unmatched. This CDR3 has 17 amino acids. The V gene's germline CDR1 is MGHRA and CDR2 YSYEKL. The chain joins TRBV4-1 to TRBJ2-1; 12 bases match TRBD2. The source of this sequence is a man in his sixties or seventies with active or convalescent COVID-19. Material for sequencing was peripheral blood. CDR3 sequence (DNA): TGCGCCAGCAGCCAAGGTCTAACTAGCGGGGGGTCCAATGAGCAGTTCTTC. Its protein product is CASSQGLTSGGSNEQFF.